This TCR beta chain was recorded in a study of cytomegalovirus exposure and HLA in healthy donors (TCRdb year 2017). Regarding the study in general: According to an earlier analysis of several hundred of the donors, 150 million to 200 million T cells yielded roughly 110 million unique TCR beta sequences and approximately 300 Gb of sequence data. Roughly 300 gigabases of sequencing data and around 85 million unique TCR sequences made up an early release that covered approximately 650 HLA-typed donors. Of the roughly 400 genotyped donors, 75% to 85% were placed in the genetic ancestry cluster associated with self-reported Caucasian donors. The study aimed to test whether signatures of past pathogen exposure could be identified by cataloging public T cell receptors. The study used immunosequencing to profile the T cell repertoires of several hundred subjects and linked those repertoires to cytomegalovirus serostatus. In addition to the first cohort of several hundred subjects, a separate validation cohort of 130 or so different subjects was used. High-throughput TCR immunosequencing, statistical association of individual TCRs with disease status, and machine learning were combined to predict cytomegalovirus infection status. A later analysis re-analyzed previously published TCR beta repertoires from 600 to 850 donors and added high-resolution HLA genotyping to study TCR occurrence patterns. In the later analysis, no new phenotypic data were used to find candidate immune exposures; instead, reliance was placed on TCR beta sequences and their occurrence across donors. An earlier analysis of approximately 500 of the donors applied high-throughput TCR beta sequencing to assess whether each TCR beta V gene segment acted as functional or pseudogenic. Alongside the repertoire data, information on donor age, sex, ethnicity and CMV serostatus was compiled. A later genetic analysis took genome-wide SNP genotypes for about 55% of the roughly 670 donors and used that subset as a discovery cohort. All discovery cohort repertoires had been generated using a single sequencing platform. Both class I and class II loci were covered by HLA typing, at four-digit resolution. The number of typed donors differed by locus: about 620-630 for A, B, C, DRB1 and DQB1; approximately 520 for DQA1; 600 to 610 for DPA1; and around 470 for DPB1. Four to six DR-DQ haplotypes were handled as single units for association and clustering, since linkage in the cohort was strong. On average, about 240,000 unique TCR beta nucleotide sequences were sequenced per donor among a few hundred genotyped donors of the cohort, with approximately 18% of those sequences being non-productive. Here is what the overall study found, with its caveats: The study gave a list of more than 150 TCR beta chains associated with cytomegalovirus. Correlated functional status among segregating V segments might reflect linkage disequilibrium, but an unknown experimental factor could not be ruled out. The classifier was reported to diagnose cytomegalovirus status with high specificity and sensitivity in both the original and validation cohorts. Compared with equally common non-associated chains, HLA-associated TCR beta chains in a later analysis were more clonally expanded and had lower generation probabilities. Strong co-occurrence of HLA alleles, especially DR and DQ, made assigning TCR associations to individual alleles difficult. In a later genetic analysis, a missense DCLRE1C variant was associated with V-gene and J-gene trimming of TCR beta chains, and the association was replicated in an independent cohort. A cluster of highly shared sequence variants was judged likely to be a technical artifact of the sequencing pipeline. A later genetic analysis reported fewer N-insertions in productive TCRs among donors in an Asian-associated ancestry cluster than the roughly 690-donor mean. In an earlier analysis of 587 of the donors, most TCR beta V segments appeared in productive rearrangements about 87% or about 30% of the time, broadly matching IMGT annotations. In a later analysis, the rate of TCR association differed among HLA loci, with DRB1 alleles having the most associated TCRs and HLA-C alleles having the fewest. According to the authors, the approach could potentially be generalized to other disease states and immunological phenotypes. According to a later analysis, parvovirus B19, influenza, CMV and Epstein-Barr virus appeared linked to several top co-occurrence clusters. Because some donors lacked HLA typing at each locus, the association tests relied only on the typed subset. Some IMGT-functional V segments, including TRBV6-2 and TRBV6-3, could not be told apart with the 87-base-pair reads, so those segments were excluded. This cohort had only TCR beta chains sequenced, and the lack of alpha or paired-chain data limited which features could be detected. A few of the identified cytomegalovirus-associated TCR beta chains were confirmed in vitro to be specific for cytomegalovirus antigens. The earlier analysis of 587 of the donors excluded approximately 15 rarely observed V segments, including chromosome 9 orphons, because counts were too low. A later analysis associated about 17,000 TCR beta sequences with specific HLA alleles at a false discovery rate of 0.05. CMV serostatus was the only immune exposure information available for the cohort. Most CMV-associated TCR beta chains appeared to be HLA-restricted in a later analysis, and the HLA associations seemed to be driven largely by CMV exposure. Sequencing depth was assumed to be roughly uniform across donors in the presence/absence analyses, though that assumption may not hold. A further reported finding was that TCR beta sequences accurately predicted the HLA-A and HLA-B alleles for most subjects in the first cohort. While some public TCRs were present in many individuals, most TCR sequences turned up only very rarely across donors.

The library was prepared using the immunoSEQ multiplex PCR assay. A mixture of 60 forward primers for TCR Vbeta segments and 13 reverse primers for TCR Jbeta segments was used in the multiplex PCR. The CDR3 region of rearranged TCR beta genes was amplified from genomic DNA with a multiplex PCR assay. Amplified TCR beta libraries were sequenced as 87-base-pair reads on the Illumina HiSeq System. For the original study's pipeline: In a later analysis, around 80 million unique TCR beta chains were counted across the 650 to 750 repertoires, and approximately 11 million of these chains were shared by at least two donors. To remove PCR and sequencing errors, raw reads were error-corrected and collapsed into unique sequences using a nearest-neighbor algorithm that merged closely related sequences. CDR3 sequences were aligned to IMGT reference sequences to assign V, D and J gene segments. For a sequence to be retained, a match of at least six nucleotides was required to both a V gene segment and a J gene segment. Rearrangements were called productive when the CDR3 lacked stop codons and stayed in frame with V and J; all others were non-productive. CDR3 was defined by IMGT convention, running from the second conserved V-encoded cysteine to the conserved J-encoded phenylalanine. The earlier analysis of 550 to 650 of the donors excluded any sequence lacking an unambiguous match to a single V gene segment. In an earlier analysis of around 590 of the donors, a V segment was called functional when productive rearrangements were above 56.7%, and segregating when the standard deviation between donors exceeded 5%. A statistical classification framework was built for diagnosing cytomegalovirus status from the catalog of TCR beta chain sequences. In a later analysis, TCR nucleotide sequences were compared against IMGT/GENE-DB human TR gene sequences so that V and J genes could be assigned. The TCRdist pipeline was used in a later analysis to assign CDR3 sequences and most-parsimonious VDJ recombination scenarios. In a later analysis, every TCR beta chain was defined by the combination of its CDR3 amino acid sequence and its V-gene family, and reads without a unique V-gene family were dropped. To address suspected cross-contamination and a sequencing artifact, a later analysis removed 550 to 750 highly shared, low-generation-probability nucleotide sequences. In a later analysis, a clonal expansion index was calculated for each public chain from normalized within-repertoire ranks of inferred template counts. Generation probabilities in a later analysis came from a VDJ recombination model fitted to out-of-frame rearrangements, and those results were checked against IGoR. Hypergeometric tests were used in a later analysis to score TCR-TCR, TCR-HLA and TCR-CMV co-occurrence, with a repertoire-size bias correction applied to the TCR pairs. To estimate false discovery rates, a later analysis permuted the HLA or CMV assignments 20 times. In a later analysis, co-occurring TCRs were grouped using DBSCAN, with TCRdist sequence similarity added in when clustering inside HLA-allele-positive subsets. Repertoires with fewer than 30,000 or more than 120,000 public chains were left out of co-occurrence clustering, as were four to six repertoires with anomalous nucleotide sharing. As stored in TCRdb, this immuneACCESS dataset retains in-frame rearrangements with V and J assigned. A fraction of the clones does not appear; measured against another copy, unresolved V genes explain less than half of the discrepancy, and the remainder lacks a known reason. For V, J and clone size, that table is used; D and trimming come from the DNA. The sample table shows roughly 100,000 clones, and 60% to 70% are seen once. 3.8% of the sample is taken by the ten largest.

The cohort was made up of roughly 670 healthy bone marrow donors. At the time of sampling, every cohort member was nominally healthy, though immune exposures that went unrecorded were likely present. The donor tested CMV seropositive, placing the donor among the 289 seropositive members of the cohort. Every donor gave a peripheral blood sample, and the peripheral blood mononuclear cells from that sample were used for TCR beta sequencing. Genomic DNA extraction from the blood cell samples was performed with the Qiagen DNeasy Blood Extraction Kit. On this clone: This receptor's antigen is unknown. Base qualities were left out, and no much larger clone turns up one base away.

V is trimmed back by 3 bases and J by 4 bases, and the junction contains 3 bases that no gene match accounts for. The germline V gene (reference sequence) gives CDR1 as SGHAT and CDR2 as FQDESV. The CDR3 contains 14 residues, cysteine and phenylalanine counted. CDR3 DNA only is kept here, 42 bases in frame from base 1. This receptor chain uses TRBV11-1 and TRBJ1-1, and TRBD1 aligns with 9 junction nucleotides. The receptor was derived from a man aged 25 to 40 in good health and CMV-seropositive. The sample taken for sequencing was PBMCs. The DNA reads TGTGCCAGCAGCTTGATGGGACAGGGCACTGAAGCTTTCTTT. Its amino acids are CASSLMGQGTEAFF.